This note documents a single T cell receptor (beta chain) sequence. This specimen comes from a study of blood T cell dynamics during melanoma immunotherapy. The wider study: Patients with metastatic melanoma got pembrolizumab or nivolumab-ipilimumab as first-line care.

Here immunoSEQ multiplex PCR was the method, and the copy in TCRdb shows in-frame clones only, minus some. The data contain roughly 9,500 clones, 70% to 90% of them singletons. The time point is: pre-treatment baseline. Prior systemic cancer therapy, immunosuppressant use and other active malignancies excluded patients. Trimming removed 1 base from V and 4 bases from J; junction bases left unmatched: 1. Germline V lookup: CDR1 SGHAT, CDR2 FQNNGV. This CDR3 is 17 amino acids long. This chain connects TRBV11-2 to TRBJ2-2; TRBD2 agrees at 15 bases. The sample in question was blood, obtained from a patient treated with checkpoint blockade. The receptor comes from a human donor with melanoma. The CDR3 nucleotides are TGTGCCAGCAGCTTAGTGGGACTAGCGGGAGGCACCGGGGAGCTGTTTTTT. Its translation: CASSLVGLAGGTGELFF.